This T cell receptor (beta chain) was obtained from a study of spatial heterogeneity in lung cancer (dated 2019 in TCRdb). For the wider study: Beta-chain transcripts were consistently detected in greater numbers than alpha-chain transcripts, which likely reflects a higher abundance of beta-chain transcripts. In tumor regions, TCR transcript counts showed a strong correlation with a T cell transcriptional module score from matched bulk RNA-seq. In the raw uncorrected reads, each unique combination of TCR and UMI appeared more than ten times on average. In non-small cell lung cancer, the study quantitatively compared TCR alpha and beta repertoires across several tumor regions, matched nontumor lung, and blood. Nonsynonymous mutation counts, determined by whole-exome sequencing of tumor tissue, were related to features of the TCR repertoire. Both alpha and beta chains were TCR-sequenced in approximately 200 tumor regions, roughly 70 matched nontumor lung samples and around 50 PBMC samples obtained at surgery.

This clonotype is termed large (0.1 to 1%). Its antigen is still unknown. There are no base qualities to consult, and no much larger clone falls within one base. The research as a whole found: Counts of ubiquitous and regional expanded TCRs correlated with counts of ubiquitous and regional nonsynonymous mutations, respectively. Confirming at a functional level the hypothesis that regional TCRs recognize regional mutations was considered to require additional single-cell paired TCR alpha and beta sequencing. TCR-seq was estimated to cover only 6.5% to 9% of tumor T cells for alpha chains and approximately 13% for beta chains. The tumor nonsynonymous mutation count correlated with the number of expanded intratumoral alpha and beta TCRs.

The time point label for this specimen denotes: sample taken at primary tumor resection. The donors were more than 60 patients from the lung TRACERx cohort who had early-stage, untreated non-small cell lung cancer. For TCR sequencing, whole RNA was extracted from tumor and nontumor lung tissue, or from cryopreserved PBMC samples, and no cell sorting was done. Patients were selected for TCR sequencing only if sufficient RNA was available from at least two tumor regions. Before selection, tumor and adjacent nontumor lung specimens were reviewed by a lung pathologist. Libraries came from 5' RACE. For sequencing, a NextSeq 500 was employed. To allow correction of PCR and sequencing errors, the TCR library protocol tagged every TCR cDNA molecule with a unique molecular identifier. Concerning the study's data processing: Decombinator tools were used for TCR identification, UMI-based error correction and CDR3 extraction. Expanded TCRs were defined as those above a frequency of 2 per 1,000, corresponding to the top 1% of the tumor frequency distribution. Expanded tumor TCRs were classed as regional if statistically deemed absent (corrected P<0.05) from at least one tumor region, otherwise ubiquitous. Renyi diversity was calculated using the R vegan package after each repertoire was subsampled 100 times to 5,000 TCRs. CDR3 similarity networks were built from amino acid triplet string-kernel similarity, connecting CDR3s with pairwise similarity above 0.82. The public sequencing data were trimmed at Q25 with fastp and processed into clonotypes with MiXCR by TCRdb, which kept only in-frame beta chains. Entries that share a CDR3 protein sequence are merged under the most common genes and DNA. The V and J calls follow TCRdb's processing rather than the paper's. The table for this sample lists about 2,200 distinct CDR3 sequences; 35% to 40% of them were counted only once. The top ten hold just under 25% of the sample.

The germline V gene sets CDR1 to MDHEN and CDR2 to SYDVKM. V is pruned by 2 bases and J by 8 bases, leaving 5 bases of the junction without a gene match. From the cysteine up to the phenylalanine, the CDR3 has a length of 15 residues. The sequence is cut down to CDR3 DNA, 45 bases in frame from base 1. The sequence came from a male donor with early-stage non-small cell lung cancer. Recombination linked TRBV28 to TRBJ1-6; TRBD1 matches 8 bases in the middle. The material was lung tumor tissue, obtained at surgery. The nucleotide sequence reads TGTGCCAGCAGTTTACCGGACAGGGTGTATTCACCCCTCCACTTT. Its coded protein is CASSLPDRVYSPLHF.